Each of the 10 T cell receptor beta chains below was sequenced from the same sample in a study of T cell repertoires in cytomegalovirus infection. TCRdb redid the calling of the reads with MiXCR, one entry per CDR3 protein. The data hold 350,000 to 550,000 distinct CDR3 sequences, with about 33% observed a single time. The sequencing sample was made of PBMCs. These receptors originate from a human donor in good health (CMV status not recorded). Some clones in this sample may be carry-over from other donors' samples.

This clonotype has just a few counts. The rearrangement uses TRBV7-8 and TRBJ2-2; the match to TRBD2 covers 9 bases. The CDR3 totals 17 residues. From germline, CDR1 is SGHVS and CDR2 FQNEAQ. V gave up 2 bases and J gave up 1 base; unmatched junction bases: 5. CDR3 DNA: TGTGCCAGCAGCTTACGCGGGGGGGCCGGGAACACCGGGGAGCTGTTTTTT. Its translation is CASSLRGGAGNTGELFF. The full variable domain, in which reference TRBV7-8 and TRBJ2-2 provide the parts outside the CDR3, is GAGVSQSPRYKVAKRGQDVALRCDPISGHVSLFWYQQALGQGPEFLTYFQNEAQLDKSGLPSDRFFAERPEGSVSTLKIQRTQQEDSAVYLCASSLRGGAGNTGELFFGEGSRLTVL.

The chain uses TRBV5-1 and TRBJ1-4; TRBD1 might be the D (5 bases). Trimming took 6 bases from V and 2 from J, leaving 8 bases between them. CDR1 and CDR2 from the germline V gene are SGHRS and YFSETQ. CDR3 size: 13 residues. The CDR3 sequence: CASTGTTNEKLFF. CDR3 nucleotide sequence: TGCGCCAGCACTGGGACGACTAATGAAAAACTGTTTTTT.

Worth noting for this clonotype: A much larger clonotype is one base distant, so this may be a read error. The rearrangement joins TRBV4-1 to TRBJ2-1, with 13 positions matching TRBD2. Germline CDR1 reads MGHRA; CDR2 reads YSYEKL. Germline trimming cut 6 bases from V and 4 bases from J; bases unmatched to any gene: 6. The CDR3 has 16 amino acids. CDR3 DNA: TGCGCCAGCAGAGTACTGGGACTAGCGGGATACAATGAGCAGTTCTTC. It translates to CASRVLGLAGYNEQFF.

The chain carries TRBV6-2 or TRBV6-3 and TRBJ2-5; D not resolved. The V and J ends lost 4 bases and 3 bases respectively, with 9 bases between them. This CDR3 region has 13 residues. The germline gives CDR1 MNHEY, CDR2 SVGEGT. DNA for the CDR3: TGTGCCAGCAGTTCTGACAACGAAGAGACCCAGTACTTC. Amino acids: CASSSDNEETQYF.

The chain carries TRBV6-8 and TRBJ2-1; D is ambiguous. Germline V CDR1 and CDR2: MNHGY, SAAAGT. V was clipped by 7 bases and J by 5 bases, with 9 bases between them. This CDR3 spans 12 amino acids. This CDR3 is CASTTPNNEQFF. The CDR3 nucleotides read TGTGCCAGCACTACTCCGAACAATGAGCAGTTCTTC.

This clonotype has ten or more counts. The chain recombines TRBV7-8 with TRBJ1-5; TRBD1 matches at 8 bases. Trimming took 4 bases from V and 1 from J; bases not matched to a gene: 9. CDR1 and CDR2 from the germline V gene are SGHVS and FQNEAQ. The CDR3 consists of 17 residues. The chain's CDR3 is CASSSTPGQGSNQPQHF. CDR3 sequence (DNA): TGTGCCAGCAGCTCAACACCAGGACAGGGAAGCAATCAGCCCCAGCATTTT.

With respect to this clonotype: A read error may account for a junction end that differs from germline. V and J are TRBV7-4 and TRBJ2-7; the D call may be TRBD1 or TRBD2 (5 bases each). The CDR3 has 15 amino acids. The V gene's germline CDR1 is SGHVT and CDR2 SQSDAQ. CDR3 nucleotides: TGTGCCAGCAGCCTCTCCGGGGCTCTACCCTACGAGCGGTACTTC. The encoded protein is CASSLSGALPYERYF.

CDR3 coding DNA: TGTGCCAGCAGCCCCTCGCCGAACACTGAAGCTTTCTTT. It yields the protein CASSPSPNTEAFF. The chain links TRBV7-3 to TRBJ1-1; no clear D gene. CDR1 is SGHTA, CDR2 FQGTGA, per germline. Between the trimmed V and J ends, which lost 5 bases and 1 base, there was a span of 8 bases. The CDR3 spans 13 residues.

This clonotype was seen at least ten times. This chain uses TRBV7-6 with TRBJ2-5; 7 nucleotides match TRBD1. V lost 2 bases and J lost 5; bases outside the gene matches: 8. CDR3 size: 15 residues. CDR1 is SGHVS and CDR2 is FNYEAQ in the germline V gene. The CDR3 loop is CASSLLQGIGETQYF. CDR3 nucleotides: TGTGCCAGCAGCTTACTACAGGGGATCGGGGAGACCCAGTACTTC.

This clonotype was seen once. No conserved phenylalanine or tryptophan ends this CDR3, so it is likely a read error. This rearrangement joins TRBV11-1 to TRBJ2-3, with D tentatively TRBD2 (6 bases). Germline V gene lookup returns CDR1 SGHAT and CDR2 FQDESV (reference sequence). The CDR3 totals 13 residues. For the CDR3, the DNA is TGTGCCATCCGCAGACTAGTGACAGTTACGCAGTATGTT. Residues: CAIRRLVTVTQYV.